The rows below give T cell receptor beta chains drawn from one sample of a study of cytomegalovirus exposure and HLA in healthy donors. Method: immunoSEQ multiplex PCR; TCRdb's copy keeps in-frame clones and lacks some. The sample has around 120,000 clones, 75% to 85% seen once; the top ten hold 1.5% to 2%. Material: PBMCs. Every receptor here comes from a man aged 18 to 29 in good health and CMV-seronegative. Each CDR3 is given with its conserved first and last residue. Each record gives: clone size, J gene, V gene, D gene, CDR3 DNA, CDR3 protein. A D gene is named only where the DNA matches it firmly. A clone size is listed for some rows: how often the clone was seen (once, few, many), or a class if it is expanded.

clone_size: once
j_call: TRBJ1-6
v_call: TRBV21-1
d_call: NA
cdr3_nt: TGTGCCAGCACGAATAAGCAAAGACTTGGGAATTCACCCCTCCACTTT
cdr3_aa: CASTNKQRLGNSPLHF

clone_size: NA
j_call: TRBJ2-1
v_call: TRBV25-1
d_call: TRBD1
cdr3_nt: TGTGCCAGCAGCGGACAGGGGGCGGGTGAGCAGTTCTTC
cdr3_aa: CASSGQGAGEQFF

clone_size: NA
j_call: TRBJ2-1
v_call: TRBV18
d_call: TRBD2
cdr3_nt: TGTGCCAGTCTTAGCGGGGCCGACAATGAGCAGTTCTTC
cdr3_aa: CASLSGADNEQFF

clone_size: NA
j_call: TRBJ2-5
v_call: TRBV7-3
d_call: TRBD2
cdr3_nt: TGTGCCAGCAGCCGTAGGACTAGACTAGACCGCGCGAATGCCCAGTACTTC
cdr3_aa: CASSRRTRLDRANAQYF

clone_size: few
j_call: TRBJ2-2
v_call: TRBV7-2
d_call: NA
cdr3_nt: TGTGCCAGCAGCTTAGTGATAGCCACCGGGGAGCTGTTTTTT
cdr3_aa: CASSLVIATGELFF

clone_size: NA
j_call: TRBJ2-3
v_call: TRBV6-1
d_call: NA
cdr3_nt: TGTGCCAGCAGTGCGGACGGCAGGGGAACAGATACGCAGTATTTT
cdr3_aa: CASSADGRGTDTQYF

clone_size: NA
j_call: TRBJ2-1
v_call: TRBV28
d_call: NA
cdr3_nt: TGTGCCAGCACCATGGACAACTCCTACAATGAGCAGTTCTTC
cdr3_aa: CASTMDNSYNEQFF

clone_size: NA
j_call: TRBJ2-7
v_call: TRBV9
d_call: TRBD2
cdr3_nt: TGTGCCAGCAGCCCCGGACTAGCGGCCTCCTACGAGCAGTACTTC
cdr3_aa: CASSPGLAASYEQYF

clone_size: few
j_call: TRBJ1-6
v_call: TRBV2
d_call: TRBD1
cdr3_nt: TGTGCCAGCAGGGACCGGGACAGGAATAATTCACCCCTCCACTTT
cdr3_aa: CASRDRDRNNSPLHF

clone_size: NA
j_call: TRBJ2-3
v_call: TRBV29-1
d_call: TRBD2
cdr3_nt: TGCAGCGTATCCAGCGGGAGACCTACAGATACGCAGTATTTT
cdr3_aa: CSVSSGRPTDTQYF

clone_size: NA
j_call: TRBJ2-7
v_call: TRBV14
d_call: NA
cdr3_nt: TGTGCCAGCAGCCCCGGGACATTCGAGCAGTACTTC
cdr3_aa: CASSPGTFEQYF

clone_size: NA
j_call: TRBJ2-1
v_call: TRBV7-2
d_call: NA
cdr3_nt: TGTGCCAGCAGCCCCCGACGGGGGGCTGAGCAGTTCTTC
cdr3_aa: CASSPRRGAEQFF

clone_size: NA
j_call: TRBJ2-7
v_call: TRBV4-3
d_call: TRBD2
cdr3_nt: TGCGCCAGCAGCCTAGCCCGGGGGGGGGCGAAGTACTTC
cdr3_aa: CASSLARGGAKYF

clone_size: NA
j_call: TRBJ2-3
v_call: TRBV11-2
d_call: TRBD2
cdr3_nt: TGTGCCAGCAGCCTCGGGACTAGCCCAGATACGCAGTATTTT
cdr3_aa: CASSLGTSPDTQYF

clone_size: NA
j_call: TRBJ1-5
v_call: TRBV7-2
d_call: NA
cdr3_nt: TGTGCCAGCAGCTTATGGTCGAGGAGCAATCAGCCCCAGCATTTT
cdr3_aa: CASSLWSRSNQPQHF

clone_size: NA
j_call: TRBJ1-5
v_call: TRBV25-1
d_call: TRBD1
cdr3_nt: TGTGCCAGCAGTGACTCCGGGACAGGGGGAGATAGCAATCAGCCCCAGCATTTT
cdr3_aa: CASSDSGTGGDSNQPQHF

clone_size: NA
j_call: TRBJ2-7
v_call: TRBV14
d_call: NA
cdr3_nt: TGTGCCAGCAGCCCACTGGTCACTTACGAGCAGTACTTC
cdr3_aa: CASSPLVTYEQYF

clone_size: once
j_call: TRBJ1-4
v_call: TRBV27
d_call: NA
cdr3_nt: TGTGCCAGCATGGATTGGGGAGCCTTAAATGAAAAACTGTTTTTT
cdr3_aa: CASMDWGALNEKLFF

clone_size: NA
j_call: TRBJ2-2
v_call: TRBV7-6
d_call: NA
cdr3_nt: TGTGCCAGCAGCTTAGCGTCGACTAGTTATATCGGCACCGGGGAGCTGTTTTTT
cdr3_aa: CASSLASTSYIGTGELFF

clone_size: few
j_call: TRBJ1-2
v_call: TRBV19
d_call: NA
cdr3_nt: TGTGCCAGTAGTATACCCCTCGGTGGCGGGATCTATGGCTACACCTTC
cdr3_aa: CASSIPLGGGIYGYTF

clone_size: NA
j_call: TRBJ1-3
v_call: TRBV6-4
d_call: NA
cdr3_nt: TGTGCCAGCAGGCGGGCCTACCGGAGACTCTCTGGAAACACCATATATTTT
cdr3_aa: CASRRAYRRLSGNTIYF

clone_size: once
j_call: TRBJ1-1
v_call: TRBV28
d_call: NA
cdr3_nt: TGTGCCAGCAGTTTCGGGATCCCGAACACTGAAGCTTTCTTT
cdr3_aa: CASSFGIPNTEAFF

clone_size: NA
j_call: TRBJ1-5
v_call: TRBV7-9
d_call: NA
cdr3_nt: TGTGCCAGCAGCTTCGGGTATGCGGATCAGCCCCAGCATTTT
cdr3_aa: CASSFGYADQPQHF

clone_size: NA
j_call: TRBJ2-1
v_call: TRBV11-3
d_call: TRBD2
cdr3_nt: TGTGCCAGCAGCGCAGCTAGCGGGATTTACAATGAGCAGTTCTTC
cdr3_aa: CASSAASGIYNEQFF

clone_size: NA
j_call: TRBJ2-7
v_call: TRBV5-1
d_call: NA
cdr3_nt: TGCGCCAGCAGCGTTCGAGGAGGCCCTTACGAGCAGTACTTC
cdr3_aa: CASSVRGGPYEQYF

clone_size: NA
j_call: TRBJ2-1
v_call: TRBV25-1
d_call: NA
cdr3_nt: TGTGCCAGCAGCCTTAACTATCATAAGTACAATGAGCAGTTCTTC
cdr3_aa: CASSLNYHKYNEQFF

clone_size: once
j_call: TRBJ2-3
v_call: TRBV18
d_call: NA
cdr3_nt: TGTGCCAGCTCACGGCGGATCTCAGATACGCAGTATTTT
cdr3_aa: CASSRRISDTQYF

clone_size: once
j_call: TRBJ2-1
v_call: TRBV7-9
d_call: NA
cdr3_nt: TGTGCCAGCAGCTCTAGCCTAGCTTGGGGTGAGCAGTTCTTC
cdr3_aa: CASSSSLAWGEQFF

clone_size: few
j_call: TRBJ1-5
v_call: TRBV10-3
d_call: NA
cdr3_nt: TGTGCCATCAGCGAGGTGGTGGACTTGGGTCCCCAGCATTTT
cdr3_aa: CAISEVVDLGPQHF